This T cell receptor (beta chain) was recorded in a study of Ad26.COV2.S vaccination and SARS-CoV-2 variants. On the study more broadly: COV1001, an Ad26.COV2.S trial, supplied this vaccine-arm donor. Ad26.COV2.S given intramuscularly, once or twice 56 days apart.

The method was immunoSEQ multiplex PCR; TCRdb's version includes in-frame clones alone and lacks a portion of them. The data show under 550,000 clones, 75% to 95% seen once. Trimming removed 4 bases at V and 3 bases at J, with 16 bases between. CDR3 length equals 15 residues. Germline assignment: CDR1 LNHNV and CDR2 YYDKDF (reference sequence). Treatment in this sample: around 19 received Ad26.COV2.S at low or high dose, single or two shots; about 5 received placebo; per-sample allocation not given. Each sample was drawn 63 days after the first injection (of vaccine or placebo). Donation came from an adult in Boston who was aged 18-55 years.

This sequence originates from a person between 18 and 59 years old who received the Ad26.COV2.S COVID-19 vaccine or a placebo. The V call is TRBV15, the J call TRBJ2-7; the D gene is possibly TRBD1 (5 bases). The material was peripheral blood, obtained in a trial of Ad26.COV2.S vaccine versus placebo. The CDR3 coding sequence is TGTGCCACCAGCATGGCGAACAGGCCCAACTACGAGCAGTACTTC. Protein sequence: CATSMANRPNYEQYF.